This T cell receptor (beta chain) is from a study of T cells in localized non-small cell lung cancer. This clone appeared a few times. Its specificity is not known. Overall study results and limits: Sequencing was restricted to one tumor region; therefore, heterogeneity remains possible. Exceeding tumor, uninvolved adjacent lung had the highest T cell clonality. Appearance in adjacent lung was seen for a median around 61 of the top 100 tumor clones. Overall survival was longer when the density of T cells in the blood was higher.

Assay: immunoSEQ multiplex PCR; the TCRdb copy retains only in-frame clones and omits some. The profile shows tens of thousands of clones, roughly 90% of them singletons. Trimming cost V 5 bases and J 6 bases, with 10 bases left between them. Germline V lookup: CDR1 DFQATT, CDR2 SNEGSKA (reference sequence). The CDR3 covers 11 residues. Sequencing used peripheral blood, obtained before any cancer treatment. The chain carries TRBV20-1 and TRBJ1-1, with D possibly being TRBD1 (5 bases). The sequence derives from a woman between 35 and 70 years old with stage I lung adenocarcinoma. CDR3 protein: CSALDIPEAFF. Written as DNA, the CDR3 is TGCAGTGCTCTGGACATACCTGAAGCTTTCTTT.